This T cell receptor (beta chain) derives from a study of shared clonotypes between healthy human individuals (dated by TCRdb to the early 2020s). Regarding the research as a whole: A few men and a couple of women, aged 18 to 49 years, made up the cohort. Each donor's leukapheresis produced roughly between roughly 0.85 and 10 billion PBMCs. Libraries were prepared and TCR repertoires were sequenced by different laboratories using diverse techniques, in order to increase sequencing depth and limit assay-specific biases. Per donor, three plates each were used for CD4 naive and CD4 memory, two for CD8 naive, and one for CD8 memory. The study deeply sequenced blood TCR repertoires of several healthy adults to estimate repertoire size and the extent of clonotype sharing between individuals. General findings and caveats noted by the study authors: Based on pairwise subsampling, the degree of clonotype sharing among donors was expected to be affected by sequencing depth. Clonotypes shared by all four sorted-subset donors showed higher generation probabilities than non-shared clonotypes. Across four donors, roughly 5.1% of naive CD4, over 3% of naive CD8, under 2.5% of memory CD4, and about 0.44% of memory CD8 clonotypes were shared. Larger estimated clonotype richness was generally found for naive subsets than for memory subsets. Sampling was restricted to blood, and TCR repertoires in tissues likely differ from the TCR repertoires found in blood. Because the study included a small number of donors, the genetic and exposure-history diversity represented was limited. Incomplete sequencing was indicated by rarefaction of sorted-subset datasets, despite the large sequencing depth.

Healthy HIV-negative adults with no recently reported acute infections or vaccinations were included as donors. Every donor was a Caucasian adult residing in Nashville, Tennessee, USA. Magnetic negative selection was used to enrich CD4+ T cells, after which naive cells were positively selected on CD45RA and the negative fraction became the memory subset. Blood was obtained by leukapheresis, after which PBMCs were separated by Ficoll-Histopaque density gradient centrifugation and cryopreserved in liquid nitrogen vapor phase. Purity and quantity of every magnetically sorted T cell population were checked by analytical flow cytometry. Genomic DNA was isolated from every sorted fraction and measured by UV absorbance on a Nanodrop 2000c. Using the deep immunoSEQ assay, TCR CDR3 regions were amplified from genomic DNA by multiplex PCR. Extracted genomic DNA from each cell subset was distributed evenly across all wells of several immunoSEQ 96-well plates, and each plate was treated as a replicate. Each replicate PCR for sorted subsets received about 180 ng genomic DNA, equal to roughly 33,000 T cell genomes. The purified libraries were quantified using a Qubit 3.0 fluorometer, sized with a Bioanalyzer 2100, and then quantified again using the KAPA Library Quantification kit. Each immunoSEQ 96-well plate was sequenced on its own single-read 150-cycle Illumina NextSeq 550 flow cell. In the authors' own workflow: Because the immunoSEQ output included only junctional sequences and no quality scores, the filtering could not be the same as the filtering used for full-length reads. To assign V/J genes and CDR3, sequences were annotated using PyIR, a Python wrapper for IgBLAST v1.9, with IMGT germline references. Any read was removed if the V/J assignment was weak (E-value above 1e-6), the CDR3 was missing, or the read contained stop codons, out-of-frame junctions, or ambiguous translated residues. A V3J clonotype was defined by an identical inferred V gene, J gene, and CDR3 amino acid sequence. Percentage overlap between repertoires was calculated by dividing the number of shared unique clonotypes by the size of the smaller repertoire. Three approaches were used to assess repertoire richness: RTK rarefaction, the Chao1 estimator, and Recon v2.1 estimates of unobserved clonotypes. OLGA was used to compute generation probabilities for all TCRbeta clonotypes that the gDNA method yielded from a handful of donors. TCRdb re-hosts the immuneACCESS table, in-frame sequences only. Its copies lack some clones; in the studies checked, an unresolved V gene accounts for under half of them, and the cause for the rest is not known. Clone size and the V and J calls come from that table; the DNA yielded D and trimming. The sample yields about 1 million clones; about 75% were counted once. About 1.5% of the sample is taken by the ten largest.

On this clone: Its antigen is unknown. Base qualities were left out, and no much larger clone turns up one base away.

V was cut back by 7 bases and J by 4 bases, leaving a gap of 10 bases between them. Via the germline V gene, CDR1 is MDHEN and CDR2 SYDVKM. The CDR3 runs 13 residues from the cysteine to the phenylalanine. Only the CDR3 portion is preserved as DNA: 39 bases, with reading frame beginning at the first base. What was sequenced was memory CD4+ T cells sorted from blood. This sample's cell subset or site label indicates: CD45RA-negative fraction. This TCR came from a man younger than 30 in good health. The chain was built from TRBV28 and TRBJ1-4; the D gene assignment is ambiguous. At the DNA level, the sequence is TGTGCCAGCAACCGGCAGCTTAATGAAAAACTGTTTTTT. Translated, it gives CASNRQLNEKLFF.